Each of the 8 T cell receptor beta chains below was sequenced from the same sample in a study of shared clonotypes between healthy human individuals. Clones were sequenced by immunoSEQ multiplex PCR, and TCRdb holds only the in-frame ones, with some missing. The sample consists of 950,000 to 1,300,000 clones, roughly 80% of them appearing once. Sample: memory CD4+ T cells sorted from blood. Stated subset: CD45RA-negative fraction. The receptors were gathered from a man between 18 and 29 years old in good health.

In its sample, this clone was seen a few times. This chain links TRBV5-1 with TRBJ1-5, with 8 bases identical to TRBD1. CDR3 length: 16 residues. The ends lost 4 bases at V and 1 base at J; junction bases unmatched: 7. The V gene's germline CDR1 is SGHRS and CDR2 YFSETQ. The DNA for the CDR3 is TGCGCCAGCAGCCCCGGCACAGGGGGAAGCAATCAGCCCCAGCATTTT. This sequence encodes CASSPGTGGSNQPQHF.

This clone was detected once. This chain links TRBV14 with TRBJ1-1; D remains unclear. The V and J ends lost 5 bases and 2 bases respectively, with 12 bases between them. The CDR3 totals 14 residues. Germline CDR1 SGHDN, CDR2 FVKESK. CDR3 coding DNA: TGTGCCAGCAGCTCAAGTGGGGTAAACACTGAAGCTTTCTTT. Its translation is CASSSSGVNTEAFF.

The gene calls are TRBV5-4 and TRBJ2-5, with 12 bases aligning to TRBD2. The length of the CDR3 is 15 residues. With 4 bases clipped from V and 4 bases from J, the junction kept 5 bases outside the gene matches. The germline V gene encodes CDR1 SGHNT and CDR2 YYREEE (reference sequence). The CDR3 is CASSKRLAGAETQYF. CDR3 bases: TGTGCCAGCAGCAAGAGACTAGCGGGAGCAGAGACCCAGTACTTC.

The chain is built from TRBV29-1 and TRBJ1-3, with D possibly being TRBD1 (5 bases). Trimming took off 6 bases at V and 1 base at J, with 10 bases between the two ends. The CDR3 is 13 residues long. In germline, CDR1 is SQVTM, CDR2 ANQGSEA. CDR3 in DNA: TGCAGCGTGTTGGGGGGATCTGGAAACACCATATATTTT. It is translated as CSVLGGSGNTIYF. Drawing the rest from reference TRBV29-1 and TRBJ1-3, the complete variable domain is SAVISQKPSRDICQRGTSLTIQCQVDSQVTMMFWYRQQPGQSLTLIATANQGSEATYESGFVIDKFPISRPNLTFSTLTVSNMSPEDSSIYLCSVLGGSGNTIYFGEGSWLTVV.

CDR3 sequence (DNA): TGTGCCAGCAGTGAAGGGGGGGTCGGGATTCAAGAAAAACTGTTTTTT. Protein sequence: CASSEGGVGIQEKLFF. The rearrangement uses TRBV6-1 and TRBJ1-4, with D tentatively TRBD1 (5 bases). This CDR3 is 16 amino acids long. V lost 1 base to trimming and J lost 8 bases, with 17 bases between them. CDR1 and CDR2 from the germline V gene are MNHNS and SASEGT.

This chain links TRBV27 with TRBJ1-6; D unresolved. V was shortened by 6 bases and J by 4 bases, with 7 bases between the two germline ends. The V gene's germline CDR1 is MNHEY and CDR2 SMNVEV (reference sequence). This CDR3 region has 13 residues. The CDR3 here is CASRTEYNSPLHF. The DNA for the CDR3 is TGTGCCAGCAGGACGGAATATAATTCACCCCTCCACTTT.

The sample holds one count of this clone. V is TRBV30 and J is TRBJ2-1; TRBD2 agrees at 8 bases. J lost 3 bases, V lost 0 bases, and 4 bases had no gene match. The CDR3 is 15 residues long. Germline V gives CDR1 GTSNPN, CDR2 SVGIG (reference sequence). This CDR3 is CAWSVGLAGYNEQFF. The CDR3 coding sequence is TGTGCCTGGAGTGTTGGGCTAGCGGGCTACAATGAGCAGTTCTTC.

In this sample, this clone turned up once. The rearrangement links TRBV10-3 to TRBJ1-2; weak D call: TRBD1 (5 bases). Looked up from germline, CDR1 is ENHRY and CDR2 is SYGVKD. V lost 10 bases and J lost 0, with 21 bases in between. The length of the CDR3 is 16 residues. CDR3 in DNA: TGTGCCAGCCAAGGGGCCCCGGGGCTTGCTAACTATGGCTACACCTTC. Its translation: CASQGAPGLANYGYTF.